The table lists the clone carrying this TCR beta chain with many counts. Its antigen remains unidentified. This entry is derived from a study of blood T cells in healthy people across ages. PCR was performed a second time for about 6 to 11 cycles using a sample-barcoded 5' primer and a J-beta primer mix. Using its own MiXCR run on the 5' RACE reads, TCRdb lists one record per CDR3 protein. The profile shows around 670,000 distinct CDR3 sequences, approximately 30% of them singletons. Study-wide findings and caveats: Older age coincided with a roughly linear decline in TCR beta diversity per million T cells. Diversity figures derived from one million T cells were judged to underestimate the true value.

The sequence came from a woman older than 75 in good health. The sequencing input was blood.

CDR3 sequence (DNA): TGTGCCAGCAGCCAAGAGGACAGGGGGCGGGCCAACGTCCTGACTTTC. Translated, it gives CASSQEDRGRANVLTF. The chain has TRBV4-2 and TRBJ2-6, with 11 bases that match TRBD1. J was trimmed by 5 bases and V by 0 bases; bases with no gene match: 0. CDR1 LGHNA and CDR2 YNFKEQ come from the germline V gene. The CDR3 runs to 16 residues.